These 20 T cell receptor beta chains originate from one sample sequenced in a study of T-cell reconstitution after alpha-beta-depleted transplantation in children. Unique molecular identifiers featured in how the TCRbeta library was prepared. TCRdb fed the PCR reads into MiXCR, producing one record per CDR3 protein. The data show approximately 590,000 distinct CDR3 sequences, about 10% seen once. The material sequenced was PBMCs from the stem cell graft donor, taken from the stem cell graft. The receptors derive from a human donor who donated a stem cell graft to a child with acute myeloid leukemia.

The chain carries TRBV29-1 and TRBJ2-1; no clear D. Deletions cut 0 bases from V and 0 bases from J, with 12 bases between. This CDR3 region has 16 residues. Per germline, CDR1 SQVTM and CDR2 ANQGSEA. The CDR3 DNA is TGCAGCGTTGAAGACCCGACGGAACACTCCTACAATGAGCAGTTCTTC. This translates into CSVEDPTEHSYNEQFF.

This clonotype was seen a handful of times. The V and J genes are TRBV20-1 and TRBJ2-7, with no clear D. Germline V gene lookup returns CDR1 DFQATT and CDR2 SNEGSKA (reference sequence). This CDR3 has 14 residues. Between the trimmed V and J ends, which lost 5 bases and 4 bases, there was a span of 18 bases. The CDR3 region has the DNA TGCAGTGCTCGGACCCACCCAGTCGGTTACGAGCAGTACTTC. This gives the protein CSARTHPVGYEQYF.

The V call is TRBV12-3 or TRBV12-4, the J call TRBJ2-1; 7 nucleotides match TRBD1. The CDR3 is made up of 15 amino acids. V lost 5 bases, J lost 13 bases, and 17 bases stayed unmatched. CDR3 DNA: TGTGCCAGCAGTCCTTCACATTCCCGGACAGGTATACAGTTCTTC. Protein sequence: CASSPSHSRTGIQFF.

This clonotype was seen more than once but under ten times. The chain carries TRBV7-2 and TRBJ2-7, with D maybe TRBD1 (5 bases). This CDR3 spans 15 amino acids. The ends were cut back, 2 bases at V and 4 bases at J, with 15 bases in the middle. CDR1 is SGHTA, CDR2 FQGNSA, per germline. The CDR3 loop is CASSLQAGYRYEQYF. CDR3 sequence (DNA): TGTGCCAGCAGCTTACAAGCAGGGTATAGGTACGAGCAGTACTTC. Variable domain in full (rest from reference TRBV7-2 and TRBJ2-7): GAGVSQSPSNKVTEKGKDVELRCDPISGHTALYWYRQSLGQGLEFLIYFQGNSAPDKSGLPSDRFSAERTGGSVSTLTIQRTQQEDSAVYLCASSLQAGYRYEQYFGPGTRLTVT.

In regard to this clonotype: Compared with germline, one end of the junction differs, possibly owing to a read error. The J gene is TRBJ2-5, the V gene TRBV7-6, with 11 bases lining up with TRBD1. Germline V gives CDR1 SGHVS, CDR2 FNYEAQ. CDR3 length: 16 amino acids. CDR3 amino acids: CASSFGTGGYQETQNF. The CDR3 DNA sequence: TGTGCCAGCAGCTTTGGGACAGGGGGGTACCAAGAGACCCAGAACTTC.

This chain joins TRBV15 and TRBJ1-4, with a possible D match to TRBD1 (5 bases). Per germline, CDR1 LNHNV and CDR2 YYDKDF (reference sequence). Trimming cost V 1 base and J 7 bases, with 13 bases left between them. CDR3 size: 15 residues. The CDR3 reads CATSRVGGTAEKLFF. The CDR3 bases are TGTGCCACCAGCAGAGTGGGGGGGACGGCTGAAAAACTGTTTTTT.

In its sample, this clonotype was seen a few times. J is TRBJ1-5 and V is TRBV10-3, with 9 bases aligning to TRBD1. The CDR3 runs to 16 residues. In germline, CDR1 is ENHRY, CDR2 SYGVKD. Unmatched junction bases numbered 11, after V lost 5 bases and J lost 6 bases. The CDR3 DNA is TGTGCCATCAGTAAGGGACAGGGACTGGCGAGTCAGCCCCAGCATTTT. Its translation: CAISKGQGLASQPQHF.

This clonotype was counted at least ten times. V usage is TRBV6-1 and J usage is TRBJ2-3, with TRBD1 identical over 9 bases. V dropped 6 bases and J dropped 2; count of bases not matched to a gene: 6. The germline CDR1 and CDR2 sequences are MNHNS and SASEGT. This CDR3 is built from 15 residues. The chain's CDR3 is CASRSGQGFTDTQYF. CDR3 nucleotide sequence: TGTGCCAGCAGGTCGGGACAGGGCTTCACAGATACGCAGTATTTT.

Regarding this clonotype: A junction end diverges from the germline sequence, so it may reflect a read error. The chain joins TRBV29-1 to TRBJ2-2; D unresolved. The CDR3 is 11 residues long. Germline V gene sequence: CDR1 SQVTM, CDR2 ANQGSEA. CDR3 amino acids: CSFEVTGELFF. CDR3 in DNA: TGCAGCTTTGAAGTAACCGGGGAGCTGTTTTTT.

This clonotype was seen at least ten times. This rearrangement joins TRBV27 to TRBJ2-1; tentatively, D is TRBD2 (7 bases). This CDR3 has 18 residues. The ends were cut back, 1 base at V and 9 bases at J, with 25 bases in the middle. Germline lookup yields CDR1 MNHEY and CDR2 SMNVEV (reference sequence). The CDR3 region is CASSLWPVWASGGGEQFF. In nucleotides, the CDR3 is TGTGCCAGCAGTTTATGGCCCGTGTGGGCTAGCGGAGGGGGTGAGCAGTTCTTC.

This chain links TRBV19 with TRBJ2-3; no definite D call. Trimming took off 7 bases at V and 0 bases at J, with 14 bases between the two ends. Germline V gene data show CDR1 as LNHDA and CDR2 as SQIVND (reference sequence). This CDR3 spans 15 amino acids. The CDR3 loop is CASTSSPGSTDTQYF. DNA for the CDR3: TGTGCCAGTACCTCCTCGCCCGGGAGCACAGATACGCAGTATTTT.

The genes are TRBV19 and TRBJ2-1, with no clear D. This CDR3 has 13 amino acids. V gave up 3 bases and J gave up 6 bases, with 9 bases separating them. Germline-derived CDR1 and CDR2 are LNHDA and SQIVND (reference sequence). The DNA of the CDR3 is TGTGCCAGTAGTATCCCCCGCTTCAATGAGCAGTTCTTC. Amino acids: CASSIPRFNEQFF.

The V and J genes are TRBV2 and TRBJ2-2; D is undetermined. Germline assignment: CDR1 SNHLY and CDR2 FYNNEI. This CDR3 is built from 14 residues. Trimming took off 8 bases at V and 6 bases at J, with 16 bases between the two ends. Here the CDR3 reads CASVLGMVPGELFF. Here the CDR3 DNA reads TGTGCCAGCGTCTTGGGGATGGTTCCCGGGGAGCTGTTTTTT.

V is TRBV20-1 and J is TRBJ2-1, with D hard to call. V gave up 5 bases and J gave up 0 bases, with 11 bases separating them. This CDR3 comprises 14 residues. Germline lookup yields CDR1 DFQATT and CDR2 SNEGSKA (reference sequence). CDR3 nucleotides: TGCAGTGCTTTGAACAGAAGCTCCTACAATGAGCAGTTCTTC. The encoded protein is CSALNRSSYNEQFF.

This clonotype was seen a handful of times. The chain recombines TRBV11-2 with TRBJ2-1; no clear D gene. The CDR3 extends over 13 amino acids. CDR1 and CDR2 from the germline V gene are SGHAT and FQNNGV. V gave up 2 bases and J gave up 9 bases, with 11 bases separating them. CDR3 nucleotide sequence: TGTGCCAGCAGCTTATTTGGTAACGGTGAGCAGTTCTTC. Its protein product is CASSLFGNGEQFF.

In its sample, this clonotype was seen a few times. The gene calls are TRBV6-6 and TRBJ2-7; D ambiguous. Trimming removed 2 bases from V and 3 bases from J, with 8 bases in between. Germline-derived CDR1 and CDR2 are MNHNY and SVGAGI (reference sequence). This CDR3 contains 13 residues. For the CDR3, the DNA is TGTGCCAGCAGTTACGCAGGAGTCTACGAGCAGTACTTC. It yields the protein CASSYAGVYEQYF.

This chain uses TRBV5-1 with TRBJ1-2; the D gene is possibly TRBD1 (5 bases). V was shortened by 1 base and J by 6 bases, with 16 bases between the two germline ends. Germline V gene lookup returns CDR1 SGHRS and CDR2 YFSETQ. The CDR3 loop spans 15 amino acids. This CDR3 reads CASSLSAGYMDGYTF. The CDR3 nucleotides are TGCGCCAGCAGCTTGTCGGCAGGGTATATGGATGGCTACACCTTC.

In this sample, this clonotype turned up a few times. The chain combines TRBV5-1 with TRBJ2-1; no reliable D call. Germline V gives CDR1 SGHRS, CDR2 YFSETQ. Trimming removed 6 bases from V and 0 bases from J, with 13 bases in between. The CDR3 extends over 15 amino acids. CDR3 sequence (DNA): TGCGCCAGCACCAAGGACCCGAGCTCCTACAATGAGCAGTTCTTC. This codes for CASTKDPSSYNEQFF.

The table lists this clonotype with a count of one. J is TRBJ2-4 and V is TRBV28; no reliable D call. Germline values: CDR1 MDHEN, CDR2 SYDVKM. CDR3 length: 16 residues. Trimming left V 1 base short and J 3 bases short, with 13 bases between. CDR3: CASSLFRARLKNIQYF. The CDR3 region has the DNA TGTGCCAGCAGTTTATTCCGCGCAAGACTCAAAAACATTCAGTACTTC.

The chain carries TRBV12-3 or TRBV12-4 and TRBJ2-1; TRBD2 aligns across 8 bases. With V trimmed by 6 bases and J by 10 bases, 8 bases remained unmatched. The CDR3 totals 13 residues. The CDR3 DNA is TGTGCCAGCAGCCCGGGGGTAGCGGGAGAGCAGTTCTTC. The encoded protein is CASSPGVAGEQFF.